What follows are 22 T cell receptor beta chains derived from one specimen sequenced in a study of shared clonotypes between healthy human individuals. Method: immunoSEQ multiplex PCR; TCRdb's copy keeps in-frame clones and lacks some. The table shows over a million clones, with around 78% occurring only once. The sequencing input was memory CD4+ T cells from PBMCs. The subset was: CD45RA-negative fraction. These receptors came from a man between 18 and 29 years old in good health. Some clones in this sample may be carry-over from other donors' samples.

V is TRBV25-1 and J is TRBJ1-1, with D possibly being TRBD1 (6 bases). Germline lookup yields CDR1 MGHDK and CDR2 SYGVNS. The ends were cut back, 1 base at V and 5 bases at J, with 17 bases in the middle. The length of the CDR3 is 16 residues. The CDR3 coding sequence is TGTGCCAGCAGTGAATGGAATTTCAGGGGCCATACTGAAGCTTTCTTT. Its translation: CASSEWNFRGHTEAFF.

CDR3 DNA: TGTGCCAGCAGGCTGACTGGGGCCAACGTCCTGACTTTC. This translates into CASRLTGANVLTF. The J gene is TRBJ2-6, the V gene TRBV27; D is ambiguous. The V and J ends lost 6 bases and 2 bases respectively, with 5 bases between them. Germline-derived CDR1 and CDR2 are MNHEY and SMNVEV (reference sequence). The CDR3 loop spans 13 amino acids.

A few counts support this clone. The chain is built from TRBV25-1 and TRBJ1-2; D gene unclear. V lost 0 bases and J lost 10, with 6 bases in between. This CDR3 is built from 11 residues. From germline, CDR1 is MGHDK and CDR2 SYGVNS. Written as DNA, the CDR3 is TGTGCCAGCAGTGAATACCGGGACTACACCTTC. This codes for CASSEYRDYTF.

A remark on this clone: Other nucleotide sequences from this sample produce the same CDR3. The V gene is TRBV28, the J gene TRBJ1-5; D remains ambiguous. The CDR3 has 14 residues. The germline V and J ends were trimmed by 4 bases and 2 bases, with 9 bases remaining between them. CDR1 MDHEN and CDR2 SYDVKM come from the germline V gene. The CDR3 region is CASSSDRRNQPQHF. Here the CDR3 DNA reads TGTGCCAGCAGTTCCGACCGCCGCAATCAGCCCCAGCATTTT.

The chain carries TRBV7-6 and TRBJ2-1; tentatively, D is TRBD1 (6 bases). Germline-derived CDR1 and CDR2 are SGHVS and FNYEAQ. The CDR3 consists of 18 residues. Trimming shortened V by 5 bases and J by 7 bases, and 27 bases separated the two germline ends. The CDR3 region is CASSPRPRQDSTGNEQFF. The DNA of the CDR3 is TGTGCCAGCAGCCCTAGACCGCGACAGGACTCGACGGGGAATGAGCAGTTCTTC.

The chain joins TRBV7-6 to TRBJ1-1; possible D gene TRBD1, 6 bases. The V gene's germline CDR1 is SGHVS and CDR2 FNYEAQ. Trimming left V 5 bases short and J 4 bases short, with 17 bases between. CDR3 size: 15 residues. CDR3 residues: CASSRTEGQGTEAFF. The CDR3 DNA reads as TGTGCCAGCAGCCGGACAGAAGGGCAGGGCACTGAAGCTTTCTTT.

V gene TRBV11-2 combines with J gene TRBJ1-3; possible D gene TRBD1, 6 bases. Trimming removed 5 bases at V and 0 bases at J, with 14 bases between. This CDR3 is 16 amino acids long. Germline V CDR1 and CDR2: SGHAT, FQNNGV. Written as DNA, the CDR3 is TGTGCCAGCAGCCCTAGACAGGCTAGCTCTGGAAACACCATATATTTT. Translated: CASSPRQASSGNTIYF.

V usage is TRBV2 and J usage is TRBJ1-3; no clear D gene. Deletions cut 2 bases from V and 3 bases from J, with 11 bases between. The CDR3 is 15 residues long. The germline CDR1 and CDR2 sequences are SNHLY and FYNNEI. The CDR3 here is CASSENGIRGNTIYF. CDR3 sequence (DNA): TGTGCCAGCAGTGAAAATGGGATCCGTGGAAACACCATATATTTT.

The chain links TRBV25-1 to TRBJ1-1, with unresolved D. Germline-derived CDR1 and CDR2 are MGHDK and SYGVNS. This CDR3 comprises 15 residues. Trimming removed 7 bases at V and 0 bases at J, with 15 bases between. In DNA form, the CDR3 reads TGTGCCAGCACCGACGCGGGTCTCATGAACACTGAAGCTTTCTTT. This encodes CASTDAGLMNTEAFF.

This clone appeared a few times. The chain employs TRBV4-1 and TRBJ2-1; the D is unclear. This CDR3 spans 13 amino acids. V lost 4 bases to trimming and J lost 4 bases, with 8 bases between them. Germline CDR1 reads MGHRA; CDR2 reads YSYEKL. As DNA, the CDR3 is TGCGCCAGCAGCCTTTACTCGTACAATGAGCAGTTCTTC. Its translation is CASSLYSYNEQFF.

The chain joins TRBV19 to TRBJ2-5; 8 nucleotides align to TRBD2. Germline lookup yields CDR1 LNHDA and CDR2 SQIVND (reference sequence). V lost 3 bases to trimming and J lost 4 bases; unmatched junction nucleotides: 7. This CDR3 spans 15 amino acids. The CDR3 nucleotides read TGTGCCAGTAGTATTCCAGCCCGGGGGGGAGAGACCCAGTACTTC. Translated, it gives CASSIPARGGETQYF.

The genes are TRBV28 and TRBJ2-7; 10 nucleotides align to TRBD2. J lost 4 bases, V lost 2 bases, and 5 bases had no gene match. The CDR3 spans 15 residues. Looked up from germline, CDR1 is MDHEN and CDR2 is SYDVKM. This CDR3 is CASSLGASGRYEQYF. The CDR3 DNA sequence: TGTGCCAGCAGTTTAGGGGCTAGCGGGAGATACGAGCAGTACTTC.

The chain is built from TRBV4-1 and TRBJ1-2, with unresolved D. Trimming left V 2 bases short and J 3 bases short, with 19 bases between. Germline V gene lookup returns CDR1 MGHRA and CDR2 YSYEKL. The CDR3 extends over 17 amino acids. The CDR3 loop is CASSQNPGRSEHYGYTF. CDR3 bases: TGCGCCAGCAGCCAAAACCCCGGTCGCTCAGAGCACTATGGCTACACCTTC.

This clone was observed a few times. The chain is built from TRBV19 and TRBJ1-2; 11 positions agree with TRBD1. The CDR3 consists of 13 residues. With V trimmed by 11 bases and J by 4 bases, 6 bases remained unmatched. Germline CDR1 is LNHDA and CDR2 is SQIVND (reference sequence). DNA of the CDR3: TGTGCCTCCCGGGACAGGGGGGGCTATGGCTACACCTTC. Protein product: CASRDRGGYGYTF.

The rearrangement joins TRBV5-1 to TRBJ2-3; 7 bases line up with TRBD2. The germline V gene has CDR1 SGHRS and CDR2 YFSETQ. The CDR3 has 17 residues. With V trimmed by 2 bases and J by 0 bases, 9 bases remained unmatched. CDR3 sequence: CASSFLTSSESTDTQYF. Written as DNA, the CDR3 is TGCGCCAGCAGCTTTTTGACTAGCAGCGAAAGCACAGATACGCAGTATTTT.

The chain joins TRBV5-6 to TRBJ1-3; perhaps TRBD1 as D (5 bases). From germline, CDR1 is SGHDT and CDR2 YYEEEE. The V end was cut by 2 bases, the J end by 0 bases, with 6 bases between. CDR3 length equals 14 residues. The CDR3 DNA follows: TGTGCCAGCAGCTTACAGGTCTCTGGAAACACCATATATTTT. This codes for CASSLQVSGNTIYF.

The CDR3 DNA follows: TGTGCCAGCAGCACGCGGACAGGGGAGAATGGCTACACCTTC. Amino acids: CASSTRTGENGYTF. V usage is TRBV6-5 and J usage is TRBJ1-2; TRBD1 matches at 9 bases. Germline CDR1 MNHEY, CDR2 SVGAGI. The CDR3 has 14 residues. J lost 6 bases, V lost 6 bases, and 8 bases had no gene match.

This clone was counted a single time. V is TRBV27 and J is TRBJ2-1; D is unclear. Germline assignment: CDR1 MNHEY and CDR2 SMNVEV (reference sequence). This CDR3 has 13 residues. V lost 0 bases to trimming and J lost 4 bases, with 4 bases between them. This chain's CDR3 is CASSLSLYNEQFF. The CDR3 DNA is TGTGCCAGCAGTTTATCGCTGTACAATGAGCAGTTCTTC.

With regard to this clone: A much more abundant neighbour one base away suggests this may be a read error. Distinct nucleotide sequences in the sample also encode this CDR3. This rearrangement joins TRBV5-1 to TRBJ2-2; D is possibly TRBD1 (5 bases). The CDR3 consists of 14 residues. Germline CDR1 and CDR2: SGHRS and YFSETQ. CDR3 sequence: CASSFPRDTGELFF. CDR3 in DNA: TGCGCCAGTAGCTTCCCCAGGGACACCGGGGAGCTGTTTTTT.

The CDR3 reads CSARTETQYF. The CDR3 DNA reads TGCAGTGCTCGGACGGAGACCCAGTACTTC. The chain joins TRBV20-1 to TRBJ2-5; D call uncertain. The germline V and J ends were trimmed by 5 bases and 5 bases, with 6 bases remaining between them. Germline V lookup: CDR1 DFQATT, CDR2 SNEGSKA (reference sequence). The CDR3 extends over 10 amino acids.

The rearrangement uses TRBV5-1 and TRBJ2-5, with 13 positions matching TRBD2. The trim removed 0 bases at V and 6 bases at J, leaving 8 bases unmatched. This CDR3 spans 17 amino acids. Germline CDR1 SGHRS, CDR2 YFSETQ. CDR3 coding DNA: TGCGCCAGCAGCTTGGGTCCCAGACTAGCGGGAGGTCAGACCCAGTACTTC. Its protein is CASSLGPRLAGGQTQYF.

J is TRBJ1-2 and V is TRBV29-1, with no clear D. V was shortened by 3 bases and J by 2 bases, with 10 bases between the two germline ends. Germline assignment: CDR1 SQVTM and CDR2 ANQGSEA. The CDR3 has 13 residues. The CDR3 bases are TGCAGCGTTGAGCGGGCGAAAAACTATGGCTACACCTTC. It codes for CSVERAKNYGYTF.